The TCR beta chain under discussion was sequenced for a study of blood T cell repertoires in COVID-19 (dated by TCRdb to about 2020). Background for the entire study: Collaborator samples came from the United States, Italy and Spain and covered acute and convalescent phases of COVID-19. Sample metadata almost always included a de-identified subject ID, COVID-19 status, age in years and sex. The samples were drawn from the first 160 participants of the ongoing ImmuneRACE study and from roughly 1,300 subjects provided by 6 global collaborators. The prospective study material was composed of cDNA or gDNA derived from T cells, B-cell-depleted T cells, or PBMCs. Subjects who had been exposed to COVID-19, were actively infected with it, or had recovered from it provided the deeply sampled blood TCRbeta repertoires that made up the dataset. The repertoires were released in a freely available public database intended as a resource for research on the immune response to SARS-CoV-2. Where available, HLA class I and class II types were taken from metadata supplied by the sample provider and were not determined by assay-based typing.

Note on this clone: Its antigen target is currently unknown. No much larger clonotype is one base removed from it; base qualities were not supplied.

Inclusive of the bounding cysteine and phenylalanine, the CDR3 is 17 residues long. Solely the CDR3 DNA is kept, with 51 bases framed from the first base. Sequences LGHNT (CDR1) and FRNRAP (CDR2) are obtained from the germline V gene. The V end gives up 2 bases and the J end 5 bases, leaving 13 bases in the junction not matched to a gene. On the study overall, not on this receptor specifically: The quantity of clinical and demographic metadata differed by source and by participant and was supplied without curation.

A second Seattle source provided samples from volunteer blood donors who had recovered from COVID-19. Whole blood was collected in K2EDTA tubes by collaborating institutions according to the institutions' own protocols. For TCRbeta analysis, collaborators shipped samples as frozen whole blood, isolated PBMCs, or DNA extracted from either of those sample types. The immunoSEQ Assay, a bias-controlled multiplex PCR, was used to amplify TCRbeta CDR3 regions from genomic DNA. Turning to the authors' computational methods: Within the assay, amplification of reference gene primers was used to estimate how many nucleated cells each sample contained. Sequence reads were collapsed and filtered to measure the absolute abundance of every unique TCRbeta CDR3 rearrangement. For each sample, productive Simpson clonality was calculated by taking the square root of Simpson's diversity index across productive rearrangements. This is the immuneACCESS table as TCRdb keeps it, with only in-frame sequences that have V and J called. A part of the clones is gone; compared with another copy, unresolved V genes explain less than half, and the rest is unexplained. Clonal size and the V and J genes are those of that table, whereas D and trimming came from the DNA. For this sample there are a few hundred thousand clones; more than 75% appear just once. Over 7.5% of the sample lies in the top ten.

Sequencing used peripheral blood. The rearrangement combines TRBV12-5 with TRBJ2-7, and 9 bases in between align with TRBD1. The source is a man between 40 and 49 years old who had recovered from COVID-19. The DNA reads TGTGCTAGTGGTTTGACCACTCGTTTCGGACAGGGGCACGAGCAGTACTTC. It translates to CASGLTTRFGQGHEQYF.